What follows are 23 T cell receptor beta chains derived from one specimen sequenced in a study of shared clonotypes between healthy human individuals. Here immunoSEQ multiplex PCR was the method, and the copy in TCRdb shows in-frame clones only, minus some. Here the sample spans about 1.5 million clones, 95% to 99% being singletons. Source material: naive CD4+ T cells sorted from blood. The subset denotes: CD45RA+ positively selected. The receptors originated from a man aged 25 to 40 in good health.

The count of this clone is one. The chain couples TRBV19 to TRBJ1-4, with D possibly matching TRBD1 (5 bases). The V gene's germline CDR1 is LNHDA and CDR2 SQIVND (reference sequence). Trimming removed 2 bases from V and 4 bases from J, with 8 bases in between. The CDR3 consists of 14 residues. The CDR3 loop reads CASSIRTRNEKLFF. The CDR3, as DNA: TGTGCCAGTAGTATACGGACACGTAATGAAAAACTGTTTTTT.

This clone appeared a single time. V and J are TRBV25-1 and TRBJ2-7; TRBD1 might be the D (5 bases). The length of the CDR3 is 14 residues. Trimming shortened V by 6 bases and J by 2 bases, and 14 bases separated the two germline ends. Germline V gene lookup returns CDR1 MGHDK and CDR2 SYGVNS. The CDR3 spells CASSPLRVPYEQYF. CDR3 DNA: TGTGCCAGCAGCCCACTCAGGGTACCCTACGAGCAGTACTTC.

The CDR3 protein is CASRRQGWNYGYTF. Here the CDR3 DNA reads TGTGCCAGCCGACGACAGGGTTGGAACTATGGCTACACCTTC. The chain has TRBV2 and TRBJ1-2; TRBD1 matches 7 bases. Looked up from germline, CDR1 is SNHLY and CDR2 is FYNNEI. The CDR3 extends over 14 amino acids. Germline trimming cut 8 bases from V and 2 bases from J; bases unmatched to any gene: 8.

The chain employs TRBV15 and TRBJ2-7; possible D gene TRBD1, 6 bases. Per the germline V gene, CDR1 is LNHNV and CDR2 is YYDKDF (reference sequence). Trimming removed 0 bases at V and 3 bases at J, with 9 bases between. The CDR3 covers 14 residues. The CDR3 nucleotides read TGTGCCACCAGCAGAGACCAGGGGCGCTACGAGCAGTACTTC. It codes for CATSRDQGRYEQYF.

J is TRBJ1-2 and V is TRBV19; weak D call: TRBD1 (6 bases). Trimming took off 5 bases at V and 7 bases at J, with 11 bases between the two ends. Germline V lookup: CDR1 LNHDA, CDR2 SQIVND (reference sequence). There are 12 residues in the CDR3. The CDR3 sequence is CASSFGQPGYTF. The DNA for the CDR3 is TGTGCCAGTAGTTTCGGACAGCCTGGCTACACCTTC.

Only one count was recorded for this clone. Additional DNA sequences in this sample encode the identical CDR3. The chain combines TRBV6-1 with TRBJ2-3, with 7 bases lining up with TRBD2. This CDR3 spans 16 amino acids. V was pared by 4 bases and J by 2 bases, with 9 bases of the junction left unmatched. Germline lookup yields CDR1 MNHNS and CDR2 SASEGT. Here the CDR3 DNA reads TGTGCCAGCAGTGCCTTTTCGGGAGGACCCACAGATACGCAGTATTTT. Its protein product is CASSAFSGGPTDTQYF.

V and J are TRBV30 and TRBJ1-2, with no clear D. The CDR3 length is 14 residues. Germline CDR1 is GTSNPN and CDR2 is SVGIG (reference sequence). V was clipped by 1 base and J by 0 bases, with 9 bases between them. CDR3 sequence: CAWSEIPSNYGYTF. As DNA, the CDR3 is TGTGCCTGGAGTGAAATCCCTTCTAACTATGGCTACACCTTC.

The V and J genes are TRBV2 and TRBJ2-1; either TRBD1 or TRBD2 may fit D (5 bases each). Germline lookup yields CDR1 SNHLY and CDR2 FYNNEI. This CDR3 is built from 13 residues. Trimming pared 5 bases from V and 5 bases from J, leaving 10 bases between. CDR3 sequence reads: CASSTGTHNEQFF. CDR3 in DNA: TGTGCCAGCAGTACCGGGACGCACAATGAGCAGTTCTTC. The entire variable domain, with the rest obtained from reference TRBV2 and TRBJ2-1, is as follows: EPEVTQTPSHQVTQMGQEVILRCVPISNHLYFYWYRQILGQKVEFLVSFYNNEISEKSEIFDDQFSVERPDGSNFTLKIRSTKLEDSAMYFCASSTGTHNEQFFGPGTRLTVL.

The gene calls are TRBV28 and TRBJ2-2; D is ambiguous. Trimming took off 7 bases at V and 4 bases at J, with 13 bases between the two ends. Germline V gene sequence: CDR1 MDHEN, CDR2 SYDVKM. CDR3 length: 14 residues. The DNA for the CDR3 is TGTGCCAGCACCCCGACGGCCCTCACCGGGGAGCTGTTTTTT. It translates to CASTPTALTGELFF.

This chain joins TRBV28 and TRBJ2-3; D may correspond to TRBD1 or TRBD2 (5 bases each). The CDR3 runs 16 residues. In germline, CDR1 is MDHEN, CDR2 SYDVKM. V was cut by 3 bases and J by 1 base, with 14 bases left in between. The CDR3 spells CASSFNRWDRTDTQYF. CDR3 nucleotides: TGTGCCAGCAGTTTCAATAGGTGGGACCGCACAGATACGCAGTATTTT.

The rearrangement uses TRBV5-1 and TRBJ2-2; D tentatively reads TRBD1 or TRBD2 (5 bases each). Trimming cost V 2 bases and J 4 bases, with 18 bases left between them. The CDR3 sequence is 17 residues long. The germline CDR1 and CDR2 sequences are SGHRS and YFSETQ. As DNA, the CDR3 is TGCGCCAGCAGCTTCGGAAGGGGAGACCTTTTCACCGGGGAGCTGTTTTTT. Amino acids: CASSFGRGDLFTGELFF.

The chain joins TRBV9 to TRBJ1-2, with a weak D call TRBD1 (5 bases). CDR3 length equals 16 residues. The germline V and J ends were trimmed by 0 bases and 2 bases, with 14 bases remaining between them. Germline V gene sequence: CDR1 SGDLS, CDR2 YYNGEE. The CDR3: CASSVGGGRGNYGYTF. The CDR3, as DNA: TGTGCCAGCAGCGTAGGTGGCGGCCGGGGGAACTATGGCTACACCTTC.

The chain couples TRBV4-3 to TRBJ2-2; D not certain. The length of the CDR3 is 16 residues. Deletions cut 0 bases from V and 4 bases from J, with 12 bases between. Germline assignment: CDR1 LGHNA and CDR2 YSLEER. The CDR3 here is CASSQDMGMRTGELFF. In nucleotides, the CDR3 is TGCGCCAGCAGCCAAGATATGGGGATGCGCACCGGGGAGCTGTTTTTT.

The V gene is TRBV28, the J gene TRBJ2-1; 11 bases are a match to TRBD2. This CDR3 spans 15 amino acids. Trimming took 5 bases from V and 10 from J; bases not matched to a gene: 10. The germline gives CDR1 MDHEN, CDR2 SYDVKM. The CDR3 DNA sequence: TGTGCCAGCAGTCCATCTAGCGGGAGGTTCGGGGAGCAGTTCTTC. Protein sequence: CASSPSSGRFGEQFF.

The V and J genes are TRBV25-1 and TRBJ2-5, with 8 bases lining up with TRBD1. The CDR3 runs 15 residues. Per the germline V gene, CDR1 is MGHDK and CDR2 is SYGVNS. Unmatched junction bases numbered 9, after V lost 5 bases and J lost 4 bases. The CDR3: CASSPSDRAGETQYF. DNA for the CDR3: TGTGCCAGCAGTCCGTCGGACAGGGCCGGAGAGACCCAGTACTTC.

The rearrangement links TRBV7-8 to TRBJ2-3; no clear D gene. Germline V CDR1 and CDR2: SGHVS, FQNEAQ. The CDR3 is 13 amino acids. V dropped 4 bases and J dropped 2 bases, with 7 bases sitting between them. The CDR3 DNA sequence: TGTGCCAGCAGCTCGCAATCCACAGATACGCAGTATTTT. Translating gives CASSSQSTDTQYF.

As regards this clone: Other DNA variants within this sample encode the same CDR3. The chain links TRBV5-1 to TRBJ1-1, with 7 bases that match TRBD1. V gave up 4 bases and J gave up 2 bases; unmatched junction bases: 5. Germline V gives CDR1 SGHRS, CDR2 YFSETQ. The CDR3 covers 14 residues. The CDR3 bases are TGCGCCAGCAGCCGGGGACAGATTAACACTGAAGCTTTCTTT. Translation gives CASSRGQINTEAFF. Full variable domain (remainder filled in from reference TRBV5-1 and TRBJ1-1): KAGVTQTPRYLIKTRGQQVTLSCSPISGHRSVSWYQQTPGQGLQFLFEYFSETQRNKGNFPGRFSGRQFSNSRSEMNVSTLELGDSALYLCASSRGQINTEAFFGQGTRLTVV.

The rearrangement uses TRBV5-1 and TRBJ2-7; D is perhaps TRBD2 (6 bases). Germline V gene lookup returns CDR1 SGHRS and CDR2 YFSETQ. V lost 1 base and J 0 bases, leaving 17 bases between the germline ends. The CDR3 runs to 17 residues. CDR3 sequence: CASSLYFAGISSYEQYF. As DNA, the CDR3 is TGCGCCAGCAGCTTGTATTTCGCGGGGATTAGCTCCTACGAGCAGTACTTC.

The CDR3 DNA follows: TGTGCCAGCAAGACTAGCGGGACTTACGAGCAGTACTTC. Its protein is CASKTSGTYEQYF. V gene TRBV6-6 combines with J gene TRBJ2-7; 11 bases agree with TRBD2. With 7 bases clipped from V and 4 bases from J, the junction kept 3 bases outside the gene matches. The CDR3 extends over 13 amino acids. CDR1 MNHNY and CDR2 SVGAGI come from the germline V gene (reference sequence).

The rearrangement links TRBV2 to TRBJ1-4; tentatively, D is TRBD1 (5 bases). The CDR3 covers 13 residues. With 6 bases removed from V and 10 bases from J, the gap between germline ends came to 15 bases. The germline gives CDR1 SNHLY, CDR2 FYNNEI. The CDR3 nucleotides read TGTGCCAGCAGGGGGGGGGAAGATGGAAAACTGTTTTTT. Protein product: CASRGGEDGKLFF.

This rearrangement joins TRBV7-2 to TRBJ1-1; no firm D call. Germline CDR1 reads SGHTA; CDR2 reads FQGNSA. The V and J ends lost 5 bases and 6 bases respectively, with 13 bases between them. The CDR3 totals 13 residues. The CDR3 is CASSPRWVAEAFF. As DNA, the CDR3 is TGTGCCAGCAGCCCCCGGTGGGTTGCTGAAGCTTTCTTT. Combining the CDR3 with reference TRBV7-2 and TRBJ1-1 gives the whole variable domain GAGVSQSPSNKVTEKGKDVELRCDPISGHTALYWYRQSLGQGLEFLIYFQGNSAPDKSGLPSDRFSAERTGGSVSTLTIQRTQQEDSAVYLCASSPRWVAEAFFGQGTRLTVV.

As concerns this clone: Other DNA sequences from this sample encode an identical CDR3 as well. CDR3 region: CASSLMGGGTDTQYF. DNA for the CDR3: TGTGCCAGCAGCTTAATGGGCGGGGGCACAGATACGCAGTATTTT. The chain links TRBV7-2 to TRBJ2-3, with D possibly being TRBD2 (6 bases). The CDR3 runs 15 residues. The germline CDR1 and CDR2 sequences are SGHTA and FQGNSA. Trimming took 2 bases from V and 1 from J, leaving 10 bases between them.

As regards this clone: Other DNA sequences in this specimen translate into the identical CDR3. The V call is TRBV7-6, the J call TRBJ2-1, with TRBD1 as a possible D gene (6 bases). Trimming cost V 1 base and J 9 bases, with 7 bases left between them. This CDR3 spans 12 amino acids. In germline, CDR1 is SGHVS, CDR2 FNYEAQ. The CDR3, as DNA: TGTGCCAGCAGCTTAGGAGGGGGTGAGCAGTTCTTC. It specifies CASSLGGGEQFF.